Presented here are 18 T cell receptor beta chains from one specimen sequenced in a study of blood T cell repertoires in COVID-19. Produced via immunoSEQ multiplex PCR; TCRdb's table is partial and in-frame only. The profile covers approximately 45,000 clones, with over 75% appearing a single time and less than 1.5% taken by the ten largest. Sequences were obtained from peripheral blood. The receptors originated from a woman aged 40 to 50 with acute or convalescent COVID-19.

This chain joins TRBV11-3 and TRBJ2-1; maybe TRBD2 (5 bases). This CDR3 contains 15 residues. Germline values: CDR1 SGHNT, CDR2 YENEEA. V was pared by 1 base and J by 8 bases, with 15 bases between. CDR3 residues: CASSLGVGARDEQFF. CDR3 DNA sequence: TGTGCCAGCAGCTTAGGGGTGGGAGCTAGAGATGAGCAGTTCTTC.

This chain's CDR3 is CASSLSSRGLNEAFF. The CDR3 region has the DNA TGCGCCAGCAGCTTGTCTTCCAGGGGGCTTAATGAAGCTTTCTTT. The chain employs TRBV5-1 and TRBJ1-1; 8 bases are shared with TRBD1. Germline CDR1 and CDR2: SGHRS and YFSETQ. The CDR3 is 15 amino acids. J gave up 7 bases and V 1 base, and 9 bases lay outside the gene matches. The full variable domain, with the rest looked up from reference TRBV5-1 and TRBJ1-1, is KAGVTQTPRYLIKTRGQQVTLSCSPISGHRSVSWYQQTPGQGLQFLFEYFSETQRNKGNFPGRFSGRQFSNSRSEMNVSTLELGDSALYLCASSLSSRGLNEAFFGQGTRLTVV.

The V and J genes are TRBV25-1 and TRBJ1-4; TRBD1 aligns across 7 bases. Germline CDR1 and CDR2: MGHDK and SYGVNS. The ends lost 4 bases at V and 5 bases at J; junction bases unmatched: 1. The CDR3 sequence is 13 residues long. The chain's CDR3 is CASSGQGNEKLFF. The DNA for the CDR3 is TGTGCCAGCAGTGGACAGGGAAATGAAAAACTGTTTTTT.

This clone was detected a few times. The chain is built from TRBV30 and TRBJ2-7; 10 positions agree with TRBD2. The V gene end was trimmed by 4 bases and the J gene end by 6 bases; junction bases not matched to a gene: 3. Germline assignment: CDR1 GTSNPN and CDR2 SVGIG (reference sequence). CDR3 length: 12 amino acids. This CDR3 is CAWKGLAIEQYF. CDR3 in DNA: TGTGCCTGGAAGGGACTAGCGATCGAGCAGTACTTC.

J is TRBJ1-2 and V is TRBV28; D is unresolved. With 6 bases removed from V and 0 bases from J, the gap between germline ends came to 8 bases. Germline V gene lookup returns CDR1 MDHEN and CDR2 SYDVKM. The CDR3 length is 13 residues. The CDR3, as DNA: TGTGCCAGCAGCCTGACAACTAACTATGGCTACACCTTC. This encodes CASSLTTNYGYTF.

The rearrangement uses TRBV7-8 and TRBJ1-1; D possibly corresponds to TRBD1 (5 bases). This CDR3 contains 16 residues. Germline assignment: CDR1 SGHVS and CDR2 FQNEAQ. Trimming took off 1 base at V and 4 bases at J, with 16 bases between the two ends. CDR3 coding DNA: TGTGCCAGCAGCTTAGTAGGGGCAGGGAAAATCACTGAAGCTTTCTTT. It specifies CASSLVGAGKITEAFF.

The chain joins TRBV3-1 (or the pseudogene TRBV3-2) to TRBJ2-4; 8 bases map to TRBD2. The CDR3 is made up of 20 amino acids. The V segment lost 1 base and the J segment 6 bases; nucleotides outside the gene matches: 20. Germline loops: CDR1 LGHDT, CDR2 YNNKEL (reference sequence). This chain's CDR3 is CASSQGYRSGSGSYGNIQYF. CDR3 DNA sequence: TGTGCCAGCAGCCAAGGATATAGGAGTGGGAGCGGGAGTTATGGAAACATTCAGTACTTC.

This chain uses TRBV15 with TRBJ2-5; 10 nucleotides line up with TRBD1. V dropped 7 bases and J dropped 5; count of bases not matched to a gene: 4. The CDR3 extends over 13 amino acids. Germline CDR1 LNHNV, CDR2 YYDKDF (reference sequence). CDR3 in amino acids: CATTGQGWETQYF. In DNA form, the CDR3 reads TGTGCCACCACGGGACAGGGGTGGGAGACCCAGTACTTC.

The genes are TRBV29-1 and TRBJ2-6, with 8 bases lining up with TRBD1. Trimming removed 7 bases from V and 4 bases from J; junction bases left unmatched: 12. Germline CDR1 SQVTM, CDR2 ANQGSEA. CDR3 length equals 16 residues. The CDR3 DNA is TGCAGCGGCCTGGGCAGGGGGCGTTCCGGGGCCAACGTCCTGACTTTC. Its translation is CSGLGRGRSGANVLTF.

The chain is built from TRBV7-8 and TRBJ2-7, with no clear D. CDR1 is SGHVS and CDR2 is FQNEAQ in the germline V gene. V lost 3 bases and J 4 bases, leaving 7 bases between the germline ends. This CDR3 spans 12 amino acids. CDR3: CASSFTEYEQYF. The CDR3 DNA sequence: TGTGCCAGCAGCTTCACTGAGTACGAGCAGTACTTC.

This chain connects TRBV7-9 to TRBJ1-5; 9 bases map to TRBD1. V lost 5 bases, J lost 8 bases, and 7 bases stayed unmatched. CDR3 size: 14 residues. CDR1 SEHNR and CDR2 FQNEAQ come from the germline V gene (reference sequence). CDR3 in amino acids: CASSPGTGREPQHF. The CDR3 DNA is TGTGCCAGCAGCCCTGGGACAGGGAGGGAGCCCCAGCATTTT. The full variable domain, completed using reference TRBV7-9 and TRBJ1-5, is DTGVSQNPRHKITKRGQNVTFRCDPISEHNRLYWYRQTLGQGPEFLTYFQNEAQLEKSRLLSDRFSAERPKGSFSTLEIQRTEQGDSAMYLCASSPGTGREPQHFGDGTRLSIL.

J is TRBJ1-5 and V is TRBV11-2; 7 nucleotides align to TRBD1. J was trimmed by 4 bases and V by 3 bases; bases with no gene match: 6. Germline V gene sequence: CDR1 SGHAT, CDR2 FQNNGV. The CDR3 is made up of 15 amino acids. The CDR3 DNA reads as TGTGCCAGCAGCTTTGACAGGGCTAGTAATCAGCCCCAGCATTTT. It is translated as CASSFDRASNQPQHF.

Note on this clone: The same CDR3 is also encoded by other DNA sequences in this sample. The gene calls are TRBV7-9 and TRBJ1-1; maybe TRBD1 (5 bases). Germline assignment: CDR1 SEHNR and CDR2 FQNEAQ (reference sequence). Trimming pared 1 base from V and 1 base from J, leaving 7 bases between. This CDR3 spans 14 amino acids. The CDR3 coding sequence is TGTGCCAGCAGCTTAGTCCAGGGGAACACTGAAGCTTTCTTT. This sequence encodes CASSLVQGNTEAFF.

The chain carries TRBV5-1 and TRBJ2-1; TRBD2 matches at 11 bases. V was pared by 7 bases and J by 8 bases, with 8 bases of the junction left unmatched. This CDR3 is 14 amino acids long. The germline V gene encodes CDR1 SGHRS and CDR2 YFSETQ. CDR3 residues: CASCTSGGPHEQFF. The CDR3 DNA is TGCGCCAGCTGTACTAGCGGGGGCCCCCATGAGCAGTTCTTC.

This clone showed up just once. The CDR3 loop is CASSPGGQGILRAFF. CDR3 sequence (DNA): TGTGCCAGCAGCCCCGGGGGACAGGGGATCCTTAGAGCTTTCTTT. This rearrangement joins TRBV5-5 to TRBJ1-1, with TRBD1 matching 10 bases. V shed 4 bases and J 10 bases; nucleotides not matched to a gene: 13. Germline lookup yields CDR1 SGHKS and CDR2 YYEKEE (reference sequence). The CDR3 is 15 residues long.

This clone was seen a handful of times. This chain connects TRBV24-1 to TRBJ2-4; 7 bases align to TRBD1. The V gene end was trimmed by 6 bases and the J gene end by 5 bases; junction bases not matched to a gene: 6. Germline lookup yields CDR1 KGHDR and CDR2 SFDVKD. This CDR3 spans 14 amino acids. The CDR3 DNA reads TGTGCCACCAGTCCTCCGGGACAGCAAAACATTCAGTACTTC. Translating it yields CATSPPGQQNIQYF.

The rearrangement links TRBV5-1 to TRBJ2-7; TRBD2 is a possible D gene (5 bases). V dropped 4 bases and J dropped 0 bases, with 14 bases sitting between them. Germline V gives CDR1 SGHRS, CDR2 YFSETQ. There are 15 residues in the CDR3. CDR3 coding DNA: TGCGCCAGCAGCAGTACGAGGGCCCTCTCCTACGAGCAGTACTTC. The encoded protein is CASSSTRALSYEQYF. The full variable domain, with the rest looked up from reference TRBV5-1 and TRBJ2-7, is KAGVTQTPRYLIKTRGQQVTLSCSPISGHRSVSWYQQTPGQGLQFLFEYFSETQRNKGNFPGRFSGRQFSNSRSEMNVSTLELGDSALYLCASSSTRALSYEQYFGPGTRLTVT.

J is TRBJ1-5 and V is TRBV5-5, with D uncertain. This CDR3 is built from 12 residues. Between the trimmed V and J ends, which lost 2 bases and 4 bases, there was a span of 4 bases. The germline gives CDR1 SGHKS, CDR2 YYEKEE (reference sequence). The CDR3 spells CASSFPNQPQHF. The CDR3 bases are TGTGCCAGCAGCTTCCCTAATCAGCCCCAGCATTTT.